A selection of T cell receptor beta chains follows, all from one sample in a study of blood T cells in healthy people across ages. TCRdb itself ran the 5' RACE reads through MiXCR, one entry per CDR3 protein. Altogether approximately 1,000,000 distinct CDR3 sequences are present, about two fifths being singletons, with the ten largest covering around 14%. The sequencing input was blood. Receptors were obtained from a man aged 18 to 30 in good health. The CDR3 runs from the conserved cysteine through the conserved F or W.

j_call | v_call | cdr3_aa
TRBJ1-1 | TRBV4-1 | CASSQGSTEAFF
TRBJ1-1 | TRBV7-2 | CASSPSQGRNAEAFF
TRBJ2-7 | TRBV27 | CASSQVKTGGLGEQYF
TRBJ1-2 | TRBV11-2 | CASSPAGTGFHGYTF
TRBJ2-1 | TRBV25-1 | CASSPEQSAYNEQFF
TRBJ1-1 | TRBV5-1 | CASTLEGLGTEAFF
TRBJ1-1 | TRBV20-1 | CSAQIPGAEAFF
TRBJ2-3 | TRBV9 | CASSSRAGGSPDTQYF
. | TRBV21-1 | CASSKAAQTKYYEQYF
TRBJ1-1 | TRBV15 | CATSRKTGNTEAFF
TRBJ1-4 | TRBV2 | CASTRQGYGREKLFF
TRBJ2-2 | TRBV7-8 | CASSLEEDTGTGELFF
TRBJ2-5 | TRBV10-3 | CAISGTSRTQETQYF
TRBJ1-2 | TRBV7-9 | CASSPLLGGRGYCGYTF
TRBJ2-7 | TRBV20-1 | CSARAGTSAYEQYF
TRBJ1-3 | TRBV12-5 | CASAETSGNTIYF
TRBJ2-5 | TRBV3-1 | CASSQDLASGAETQYF
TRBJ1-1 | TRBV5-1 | CASSYDTLNTEAFF
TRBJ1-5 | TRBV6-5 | CASSYRQEGQPQHF
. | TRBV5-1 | CASSLEVTGDYEQYF
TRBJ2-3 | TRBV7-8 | CASSLAGAASGGFGDTQYF
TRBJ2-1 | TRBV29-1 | CSVLGQGMTYNEQFF
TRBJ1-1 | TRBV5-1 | CASSPGGGNAEAFF
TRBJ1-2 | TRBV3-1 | CASRGQGANGYTF
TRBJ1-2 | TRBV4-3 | CASSQDNRGSSYGYTF
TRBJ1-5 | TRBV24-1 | CATSAGVDQPQHF
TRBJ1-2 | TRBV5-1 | CASSLDPTVYGYTF
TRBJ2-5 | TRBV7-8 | CASSPHGGGQETQYF
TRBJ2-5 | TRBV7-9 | CASSVPGRPHNEQYF
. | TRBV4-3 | CASSRLGGSSDEQYF
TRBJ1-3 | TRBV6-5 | CASYRVSGNTIYF
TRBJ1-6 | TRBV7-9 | CASSLAGSRSSYNSPLHF
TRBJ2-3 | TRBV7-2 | CASSLIAGGRTDTQYF
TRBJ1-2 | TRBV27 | CASRTLGNNYGYTF
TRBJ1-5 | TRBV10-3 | CAISENIDKNQPQHF
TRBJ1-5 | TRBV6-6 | CAVGTGNQPQHF
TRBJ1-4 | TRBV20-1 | CSGRQGEEKLFF